The rows below give T cell receptor beta chains drawn from one sample of a study of blood T cell repertoires in COVID-19. TCRdb's table, derived via immunoSEQ multiplex PCR, lists solely in-frame clones and lacks some. The table shows about 440,000 clones, with 87% occurring only once. The sequenced sample consisted of PBMCs or T cells enriched from blood (not recorded which). These receptors all come from a woman between 18 and 30 years old with acute COVID-19. CDR3s include the opening cysteine and the closing phenylalanine or tryptophan. A D gene is named only where the DNA matches it firmly. Size is stated for part of the rows, as once, few or many counts, or as a class when the clone is expanded.

j_call v_call d_call clone_size cdr3_nt cdr3_aa
TRBJ2-7 TRBV7-2 TRBD1 - TGTGCCAGCAGCTCGCTGACAGGGGGGAGCGACGAGCAGTACTTC CASSSLTGGSDEQYF
TRBJ2-2 TRBV9 - - TGTGCCAGCAGCCCTTGGACAGAAAACACCGGGGAGCTGTTTTTT CASSPWTENTGELFF
TRBJ1-1 TRBV29-1 - - TGCAGCGTCGAACATCCGAACACTGAAGCTTTCTTT CSVEHPNTEAFF
TRBJ2-1 TRBV11-2 - - TGTGCCAGCAGCCCCCCGGGGATTAGTTACAATGAGCAGTTCTTC CASSPPGISYNEQFF
TRBJ2-7 TRBV9 TRBD1 - TGTGCCAGCAGCGTGGGACAGGGGGCCTACGAGCAGTACTTC CASSVGQGAYEQYF
TRBJ1-1 TRBV10-3 TRBD1 few TGTGCCATCAGAAAAGACAGGGGGACTGAAGCTTTCTTT CAIRKDRGTEAFF
TRBJ1-4 TRBV12-3/TRBV12-4 - - TGTGCCAGCAGGGCTGGGAGGGAAAAACTGTTTTTT CASRAGREKLFF
TRBJ1-3 TRBV19 - - TGTGCCAGTAGCGAATCAGGTTGGTCTGGAAACACCATATATTTT CASSESGWSGNTIYF
TRBJ1-1 TRBV30 - few TGTGCCTGGAGTGTGCGGGGTGGGAACACTGAAGCTTTCTTT CAWSVRGGNTEAFF
TRBJ2-7 TRBV7-6 - - TGTGCCAGCAGCCCGCCGCGGGGTGAACCCTACGAGCAGTACTTC CASSPPRGEPYEQYF
TRBJ2-2 TRBV28 - - TGTGCCAGCAGTAAGGGAGGTTCAGCCACCGGGGAGCTGTTTTTT CASSKGGSATGELFF
TRBJ1-1 TRBV7-9 - - TGTGCCAGCAGTGGCTGGAACACTGAAGCTTTCTTT CASSGWNTEAFF
TRBJ2-1 TRBV7-9 TRBD2 - TGTGCCAGCAGCTATAAGACTAGCGGATACAATGAGCAGTTCTTC CASSYKTSGYNEQFF
TRBJ1-2 TRBV27 - - TGTGCCAGCAGCTCCGCGGCGGGGGCGAGCTATGGCTACACCTTC CASSSAAGASYGYTF
TRBJ2-3 TRBV19 TRBD2 once TGTGCCAGTAGTATGACCGGGGGGACCACAGATACGCAGTATTTT CASSMTGGTTDTQYF
TRBJ1-4 TRBV9 - - TGTGCCAGCAGCGCGGGGGGAGACTTATATGAAAAACTGTTTTTT CASSAGGDLYEKLFF
TRBJ1-6 TRBV7-9 TRBD1 - TGTGCCAGCAGTCGAGAAGGGGGCCGGATTTCACCCCTCCACTTT CASSREGGRISPLHF
TRBJ1-6 TRBV7-2 TRBD1 - TGTGCCAGCAGCTGGGGACAGGGCTATAATTCACCCCTCCACTTT CASSWGQGYNSPLHF
TRBJ1-2 TRBV18 - - TGTGCCAGCTCACCGACAGAGAAGTGGTATGGCTACACCTTC CASSPTEKWYGYTF
TRBJ2-7 TRBV6-5 - - TGTGCCAGCAGTTCCTACCGGGAGCATCCCTACGAGCAGTACTTC CASSSYREHPYEQYF
TRBJ2-3 TRBV10-1 - - TGCGCCAGCAGTCCTTCAGGGCCCGCGCCAACAGATACGCAGTATTTT CASSPSGPAPTDTQYF
TRBJ1-1 TRBV4-1 - - TGCGCCAGCAGCCAAGATCGGGACACTGAAGCTTTCTTT CASSQDRDTEAFF
TRBJ2-5 TRBV29-1 TRBD1 - TGCAGCGTTGAGTCCACGCCTGGCGGACAGGGAGGAAAGACCCAGTACTTC CSVESTPGGQGGKTQYF